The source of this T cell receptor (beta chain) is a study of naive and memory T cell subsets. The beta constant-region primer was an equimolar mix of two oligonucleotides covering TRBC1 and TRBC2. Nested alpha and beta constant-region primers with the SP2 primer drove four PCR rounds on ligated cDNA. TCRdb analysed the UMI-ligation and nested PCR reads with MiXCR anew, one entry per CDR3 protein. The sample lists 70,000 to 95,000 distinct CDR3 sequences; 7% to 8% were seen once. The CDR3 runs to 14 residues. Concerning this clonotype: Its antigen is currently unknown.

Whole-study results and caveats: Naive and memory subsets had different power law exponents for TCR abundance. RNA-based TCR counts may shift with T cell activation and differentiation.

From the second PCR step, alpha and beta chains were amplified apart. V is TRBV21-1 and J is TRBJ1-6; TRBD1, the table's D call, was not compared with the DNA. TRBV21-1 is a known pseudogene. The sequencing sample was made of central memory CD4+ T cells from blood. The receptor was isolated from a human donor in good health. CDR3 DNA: TGTGCCAGCACGAGGGACAGTTCTAATTCACCCCTCCACTTT. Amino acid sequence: CASTRDSSNSPLHF.